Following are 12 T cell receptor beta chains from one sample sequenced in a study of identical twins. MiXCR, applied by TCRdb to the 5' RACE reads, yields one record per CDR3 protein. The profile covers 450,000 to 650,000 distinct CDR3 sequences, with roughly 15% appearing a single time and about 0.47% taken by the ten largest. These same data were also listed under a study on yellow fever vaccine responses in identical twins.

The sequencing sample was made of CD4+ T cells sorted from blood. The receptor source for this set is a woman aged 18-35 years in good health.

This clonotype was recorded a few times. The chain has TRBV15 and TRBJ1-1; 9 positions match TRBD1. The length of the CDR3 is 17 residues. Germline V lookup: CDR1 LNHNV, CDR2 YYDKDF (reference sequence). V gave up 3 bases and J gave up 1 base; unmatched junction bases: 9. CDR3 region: CATSRFAGTGKNTEAFF. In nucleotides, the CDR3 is TGTGCCACCAGCAGGTTCGCGGGGACAGGGAAGAACACTGAAGCTTTCTTT.

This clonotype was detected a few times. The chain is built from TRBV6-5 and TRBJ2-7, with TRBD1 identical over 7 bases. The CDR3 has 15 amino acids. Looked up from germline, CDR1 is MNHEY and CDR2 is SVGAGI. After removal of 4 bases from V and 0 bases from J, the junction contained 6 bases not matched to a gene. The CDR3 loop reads CASSSPRDSSYEQYF. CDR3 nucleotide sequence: TGTGCCAGCAGTTCCCCCCGGGACAGCTCCTACGAGCAGTACTTC.

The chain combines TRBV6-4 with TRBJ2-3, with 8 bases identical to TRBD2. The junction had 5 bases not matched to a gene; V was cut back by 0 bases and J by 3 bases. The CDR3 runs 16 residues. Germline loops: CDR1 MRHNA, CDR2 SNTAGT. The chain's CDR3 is CASSDSFRGGTDTQYF. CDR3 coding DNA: TGTGCCAGCAGTGACTCCTTCCGGGGGGGAACAGATACGCAGTATTTT.

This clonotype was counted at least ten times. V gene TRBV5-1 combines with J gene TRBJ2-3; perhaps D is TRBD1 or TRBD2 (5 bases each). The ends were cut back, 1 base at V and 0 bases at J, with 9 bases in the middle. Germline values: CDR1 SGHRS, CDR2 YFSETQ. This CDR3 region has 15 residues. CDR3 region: CASSLLGTSTDTQYF. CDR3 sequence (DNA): TGCGCCAGCAGCTTGTTAGGGACGAGCACAGATACGCAGTATTTT. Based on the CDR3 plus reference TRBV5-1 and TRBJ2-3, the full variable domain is KAGVTQTPRYLIKTRGQQVTLSCSPISGHRSVSWYQQTPGQGLQFLFEYFSETQRNKGNFPGRFSGRQFSNSRSEMNVSTLELGDSALYLCASSLLGTSTDTQYFGPGTRLTVL.

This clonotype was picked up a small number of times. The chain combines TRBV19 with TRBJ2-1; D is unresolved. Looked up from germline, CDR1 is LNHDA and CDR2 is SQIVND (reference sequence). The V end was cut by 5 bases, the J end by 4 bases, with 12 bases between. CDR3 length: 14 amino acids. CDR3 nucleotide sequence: TGTGCCAGTAGTTCGTTGGGCCCTTACAATGAGCAGTTCTTC. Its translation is CASSSLGPYNEQFF. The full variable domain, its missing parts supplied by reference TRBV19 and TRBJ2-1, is DGGITQSPKYLFRKEGQNVTLSCEQNLNHDAMYWYRQDPGQGLRLIYYSQIVNDFQKGDIAEGYSVSREKKESFPLTVTSAQKNPTAFYLCASSSLGPYNEQFFGPGTRLTVL.

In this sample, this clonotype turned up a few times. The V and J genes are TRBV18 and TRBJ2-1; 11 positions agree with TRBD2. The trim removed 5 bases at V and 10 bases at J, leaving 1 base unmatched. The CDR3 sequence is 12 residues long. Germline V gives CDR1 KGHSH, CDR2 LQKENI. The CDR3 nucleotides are TGTGCCAGCTCAAGACTAGCGGGGGAGCAGTTCTTC. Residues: CASSRLAGEQFF.

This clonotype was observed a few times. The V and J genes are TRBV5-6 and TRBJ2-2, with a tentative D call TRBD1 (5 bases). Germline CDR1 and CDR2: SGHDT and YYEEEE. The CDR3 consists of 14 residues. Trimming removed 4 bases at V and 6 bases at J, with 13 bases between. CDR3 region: CASSLDSNAGELFF. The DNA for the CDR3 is TGTGCCAGCAGCCTCGACAGTAACGCCGGGGAGCTGTTTTTT. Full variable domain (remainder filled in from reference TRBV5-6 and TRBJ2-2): DAGVTQSPTHLIKTRGQQVTLRCSPKSGHDTVSWYQQALGQGPQFIFQYYEEEERQRGNFPDRFSGHQFPNYSSELNVNALLLGDSALYLCASSLDSNAGELFFGEGSRLTVL.

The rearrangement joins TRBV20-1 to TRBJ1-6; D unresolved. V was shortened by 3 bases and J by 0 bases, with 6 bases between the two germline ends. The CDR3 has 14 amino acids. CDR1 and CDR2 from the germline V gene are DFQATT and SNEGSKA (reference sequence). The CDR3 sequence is CSARSSSYNSPLHF. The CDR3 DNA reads TGCAGTGCTAGGTCGAGCTCCTATAATTCACCCCTCCACTTT.

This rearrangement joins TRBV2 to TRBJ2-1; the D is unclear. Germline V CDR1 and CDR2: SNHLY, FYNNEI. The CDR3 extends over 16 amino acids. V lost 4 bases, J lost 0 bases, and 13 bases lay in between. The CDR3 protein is CASSGTTLSSYNEQFF. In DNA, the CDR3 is TGTGCCAGCAGTGGTACAACCCTGAGCTCCTACAATGAGCAGTTCTTC.

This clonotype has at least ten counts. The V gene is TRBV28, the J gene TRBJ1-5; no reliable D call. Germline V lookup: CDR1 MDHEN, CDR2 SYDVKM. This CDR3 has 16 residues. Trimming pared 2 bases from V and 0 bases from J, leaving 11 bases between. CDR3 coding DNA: TGTGCCAGCAGTTTAAATAGAATCCTTAGCAATCAGCCCCAGCATTTT. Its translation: CASSLNRILSNQPQHF.

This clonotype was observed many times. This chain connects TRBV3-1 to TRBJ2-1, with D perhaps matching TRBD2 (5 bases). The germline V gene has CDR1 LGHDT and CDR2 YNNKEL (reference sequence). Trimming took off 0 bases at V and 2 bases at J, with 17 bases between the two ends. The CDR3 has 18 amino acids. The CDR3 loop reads CASSQDRGRPIPYNEQFF. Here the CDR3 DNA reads TGTGCCAGCAGCCAAGATCGCGGGCGTCCCATACCCTACAATGAGCAGTTCTTC.

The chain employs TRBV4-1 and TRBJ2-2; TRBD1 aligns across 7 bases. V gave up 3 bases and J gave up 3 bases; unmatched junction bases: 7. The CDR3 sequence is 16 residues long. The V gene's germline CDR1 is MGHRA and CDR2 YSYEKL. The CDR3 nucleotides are TGCGCCAGCAGCCACAGACCGGGACAGTACACCGGGGAGCTGTTTTTT. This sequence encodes CASSHRPGQYTGELFF.